This TCR beta chain originates from a study of T cell repertoires in aging, cancer and after chemotherapy. Across the study: Clear clonal overlap appeared across healthy donor samples taken over several months to years.

Rearranged V-D-J TRB sequences were amplified with a mixed TRB-A/B primer pool. Each CDR3 protein is one row after TCRdb ran MiXCR on the multiplex PCR reads. The data contain some 10,000 distinct CDR3 sequences, 30% to 40% of them seen just once; the ten biggest clones take up just over 8%. The template was genomic DNA from peripheral blood, not RNA. This clonotype was seen a few times. The antigen is unknown. Study-level results: Compared with age-matched healthy donors, untreated hematological or solid cancer patients showed higher blood TCR clonality. In each cancer cohort, median generation probability increased across chemotherapy, suggesting thymic output rebounded. Loss of evenness, beyond lost richness, contributed to age-related TCR diversity decline in cancer patients.

V lost 5 bases to trimming and J lost 5 bases; unmatched junction nucleotides: 15. This CDR3 comprises 18 residues. CDR1 and CDR2 (germline): SGHRS, YFSETQ. The V call is TRBV5-1, the J call TRBJ2-2; the match to TRBD2 covers 10 bases. The sequencing sample was made of blood. The sequence came from a human donor in good health. The CDR3 spells CASRWLAGAPGVTGELFF. Written as DNA, the CDR3 is TGCGCCAGCAGGTGGCTAGCGGGAGCCCCCGGGGTTACCGGGGAGCTGTTTTTT.